Listed below are T cell receptor beta chains from one sample, sequenced in a study of cytomegalovirus exposure and HLA in healthy donors. The assay was immunoSEQ multiplex PCR, and TCRdb's table has in-frame clones only and misses some. The table has 130,000 to 150,000 clones, about three quarters seen once. Sequencing input: PBMCs. These TCRs come from a man aged 40-50 years in good health and CMV-seropositive. Both conserved end residues are part of each CDR3. The listing skips clone size in some rows; elsewhere it reads once, few, many or a size class.

J,V,size,length,CDR3
TRBJ2-1,TRBV27,-,15,CASSPGLAGDDEQFF
TRBJ2-6,TRBV19,-,19,CASMAGWAPVSSGANVLTF
TRBJ2-1,TRBV5-1,-,15,CASSLASGRFNEQFF
TRBJ2-5,TRBV27,-,13,CASSLIRKETQYF
TRBJ2-7,TRBV29-1,once,14,CSVGLLTRNYEQYF
TRBJ1-5,TRBV7-8,once,15,CASTSNRGGNQPQHF
TRBJ2-3,TRBV18,few,14,CASSRYRGTDTQYF
TRBJ2-1,TRBV18,-,16,CASSGQAGGMGNEQFF
TRBJ2-7,TRBV4-3,few,16,CASSQDLGTGSGEQYF
TRBJ1-2,TRBV19,-,14,CASFAPGRSDGYTF
TRBJ1-1,TRBV7-8,few,13,CASSGRTFAEAFF
TRBJ1-2,TRBV5-4,few,17,CASSLGSGGQGADGYTF
TRBJ2-3,TRBV4-2,-,16,CASSVEASGNTDTQYF
TRBJ1-2,TRBV6-1,-,14,CASSEGTGGYGYTF
TRBJ2-7,TRBV18,-,13,CASSLIQGYEQYF
TRBJ2-5,TRBV5-1,-,13,CASSLGGQETQYF
TRBJ2-1,TRBV14,-,12,CASSQVGAVQFF
TRBJ1-2,TRBV6-6,-,13,CASSPDRSYGYTF
TRBJ1-4,TRBV2,-,14,CASSKTPIGEKLFF
TRBJ2-7,TRBV5-1,-,14,CASSLARGPYEQYF
TRBJ2-5,TRBV19,-,15,CASSNAGTGKETQYF
TRBJ2-1,TRBV7-2,-,16,CASSSKPTSVPIGEFF
TRBJ2-4,TRBV7-8,-,15,CASSLDRQGWSIQYF
TRBJ1-1,TRBV7-9,-,17,CSSSLDLAGVGDTEAFF
TRBJ2-2,TRBV29-1,-,15,CSVSSGTGGIGELFF
TRBJ2-7,TRBV7-2,-,17,CASSLGTQGRRSYEQYF
TRBJ1-2,TRBV11-2,-,13,CACAGDPNYGYTF
TRBJ2-7,TRBV6-5,-,14,CASRGTGATYEQYF
TRBJ1-3,TRBV6-5,-,14,CASRLQGKTDTIYF
TRBJ1-5,TRBV6-1,-,12,CASRRGYQPQHF
TRBJ1-5,TRBV30,few,17,CAWSVPGTAYSNQPQHF
TRBJ2-3,TRBV6-1,-,14,CASKRELGEDTQYF
TRBJ1-1,TRBV7-9,-,14,CASSLQGALTEAFF
TRBJ1-1,TRBV7-2,-,14,CASSLQGGNTEAFF
TRBJ2-7,TRBV30,-,10,CALGQDVKIF
TRBJ2-1,TRBV7-2,once,15,CASSKTGAAPVEQFF
TRBJ1-1,TRBV19,-,15,CASSILRGWTTEAFF
TRBJ2-7,TRBV5-6,-,17,CASSLRPGRGRAYEQYF
TRBJ2-5,TRBV13,-,15,CASSHGTGLGETQYF
TRBJ2-7,TRBV7-9,-,15,CASSLVAGVVYEQYF
TRBJ2-7,TRBV4-2,-,13,CASSQVRGHEQYF
TRBJ2-7,TRBV28,-,17,CASSPIGVGSSSYEQYF